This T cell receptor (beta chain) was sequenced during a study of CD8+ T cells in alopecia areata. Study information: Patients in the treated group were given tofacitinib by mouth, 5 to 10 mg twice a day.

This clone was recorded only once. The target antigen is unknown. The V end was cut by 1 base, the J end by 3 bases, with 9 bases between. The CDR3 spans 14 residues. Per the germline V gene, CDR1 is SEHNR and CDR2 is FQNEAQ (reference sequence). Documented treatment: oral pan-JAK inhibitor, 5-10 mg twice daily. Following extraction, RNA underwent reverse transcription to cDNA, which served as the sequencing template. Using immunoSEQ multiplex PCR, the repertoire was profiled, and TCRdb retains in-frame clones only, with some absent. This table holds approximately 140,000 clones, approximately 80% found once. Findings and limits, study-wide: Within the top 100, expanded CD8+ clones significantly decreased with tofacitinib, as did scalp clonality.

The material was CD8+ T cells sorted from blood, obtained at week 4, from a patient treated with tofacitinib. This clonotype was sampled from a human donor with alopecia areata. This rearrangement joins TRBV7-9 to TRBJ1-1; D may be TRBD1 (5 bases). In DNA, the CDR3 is TGTGCCAGCAGCTTAGGGGAGGGGTACACTGAAGCTTTCTTT. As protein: CASSLGEGYTEAFF. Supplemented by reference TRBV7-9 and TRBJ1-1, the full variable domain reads DTGVSQNPRHKITKRGQNVTFRCDPISEHNRLYWYRQTLGQGPEFLTYFQNEAQLEKSRLLSDRFSAERPKGSFSTLEIQRTEQGDSAMYLCASSLGEGYTEAFFGQGTRLTVV.